This section outlines one T cell receptor (beta chain) sequence together with its context. Its antigen is undetermined. The data belong to a study of cytomegalovirus exposure and HLA in healthy donors. PCR employed 60 Vbeta and 13 Jbeta primers. Clones were read by immunoSEQ multiplex PCR, and TCRdb kept only the in-frame ones, dropping some. The sample has around 98,000 clones; more than 70% are singletons. All the people who gave samples were healthy bone marrow donors. The V gene end was trimmed by 4 bases and the J gene end by 3 bases; junction bases not matched to a gene: 11. Per the germline V gene, CDR1 is MNHEY and CDR2 is SMNVEV (reference sequence). The length of the CDR3 is 18 residues. Whole-study findings and limits: Researchers catalogued under 200 TCR beta chains as cytomegalovirus-associated. Earlier analysis looked at TCR beta V segments, and most were productive about 90% or about 30% of the time. With later analysis, a missense DCLRE1C variant became linked to TCR beta V- and J-gene trimming.

This chain links TRBV27 with TRBJ2-2, with 10 bases lining up with TRBD2. Input material: PBMCs. The clonotype originates from a woman aged 40 to 50 in good health and CMV-seronegative. The CDR3 coding sequence is TGTGCCAGCAGTTCATCCGGGGTAGCGGGGGGCCACACCGGGGAGCTGTTTTTT. Translated: CASSSSGVAGGHTGELFF.